The rows below give T cell receptor beta chains drawn from one sample of a study of regulatory T cells in long-lasting Graves disease. One entry per CDR3 protein results from TCRdb running MiXCR on the multiplex PCR reads. There are about 540,000 distinct CDR3 sequences in the sample; less than 15% occur only once, and roughly a tenth lies in the top ten. These data were also reused for a study on T cells in Graves' hyperthyroidism and ophthalmopathy.

Sequenced material: peripheral blood mononuclear cells (PBMCs), taken at new diagnosis, from a patient treated with antithyroid drugs. The receptors shown here come from a man between 25 and 39 years old with Graves disease. Both conserved end residues are part of each CDR3. Each record gives: V gene, D gene, J gene, clone size, CDR3 DNA, CDR3 protein. D genes are given only for firm matches. Rows may omit the clone size; those that give it use once, few, many or a size class.

v_gene: TRBV2
d_gene: NA
j_gene: TRBJ2-3
abundance: many
CDR3nt: TGTGCCAGCAAGTCCGGGGCCCCGGATACGCAGTATTTT
CDR3aa: CASKSGAPDTQYF

v_gene: TRBV28
d_gene: TRBD1
j_gene: TRBJ2-6
abundance: many
CDR3nt: TGTGCCAGCAGTACAAGACAGGGGGCAGCTGGGGCCAACGTCCTGACTTTC
CDR3aa: CASSTRQGAAGANVLTF

v_gene: TRBV5-1
d_gene: TRBD2
j_gene: TRBJ2-1
abundance: NA
CDR3nt: TGCGCCAGCAGCTTGAGGAGAGCGGGAGGGTATTACAATGAGCAGTTCTTC
CDR3aa: CASSLRRAGGYYNEQFF

v_gene: TRBV7-9
d_gene: NA
j_gene: TRBJ1-3
abundance: many
CDR3nt: TGTGCCAGCAGCCGAGCAGGGGTAGGAAACACCATATATTTT
CDR3aa: CASSRAGVGNTIYF

v_gene: TRBV24-1
d_gene: TRBD2
j_gene: TRBJ2-5
abundance: NA
CDR3nt: TGTGCCACCAGTGATTTGGGGCGGGGGGGAGAGACCCAGTACTTC
CDR3aa: CATSDLGRGGETQYF

v_gene: TRBV7-3
d_gene: NA
j_gene: TRBJ1-2
abundance: NA
CDR3nt: TGTGCCAGCAGCTTGCCCACACCTAACTATGGCTACACCTTC
CDR3aa: CASSLPTPNYGYTF

v_gene: TRBV20-1
d_gene: NA
j_gene: TRBJ2-3
abundance: many
CDR3nt: TGCAGTGCTAGAGATTGGTTAGGGGCAGATACGCAGTATTTT
CDR3aa: CSARDWLGADTQYF

v_gene: TRBV11-3
d_gene: NA
j_gene: TRBJ2-1
abundance: many
CDR3nt: TGTGCCAGCAGCTTAGAGATCGGGGGCCCAGATGAGCAGTTCTTC
CDR3aa: CASSLEIGGPDEQFF

v_gene: TRBV27
d_gene: NA
j_gene: TRBJ1-5
abundance: many
CDR3nt: TGTGCCAGCACCACAGGGAGCAATCAGCCCCAGCATTTT
CDR3aa: CASTTGSNQPQHF

v_gene: TRBV2
d_gene: NA
j_gene: TRBJ1-2
abundance: many
CDR3nt: TGTGCCAGCAGTGCGAATTGGCTACTCAACTATGGCTACACCTTC
CDR3aa: CASSANWLLNYGYTF

v_gene: TRBV18
d_gene: NA
j_gene: TRBJ2-1
abundance: many
CDR3nt: TGTGCCAGCTCACGTCTGGGCCCCAATGAGCAGTTCTTC
CDR3aa: CASSRLGPNEQFF

v_gene: TRBV6-1
d_gene: NA
j_gene: TRBJ1-6
abundance: few
CDR3nt: TGTGCCAGCAGCTCTTCGACCGGGGCCACCTATTCACCCCTCCACTTT
CDR3aa: CASSSSTGATYSPLHF

v_gene: TRBV5-1
d_gene: NA
j_gene: TRBJ1-4
abundance: NA
CDR3nt: TGCGCCAGCAGAGGAGGGGCTGGGGATGAAAAACTGTTTTTT
CDR3aa: CASRGGAGDEKLFF

v_gene: TRBV6-1
d_gene: NA
j_gene: TRBJ2-3
abundance: many
CDR3nt: TGTGCCAGCAGTGAAGAAGCCAGAGATACGCAGTATTTT
CDR3aa: CASSEEARDTQYF

v_gene: TRBV19
d_gene: NA
j_gene: TRBJ2-7
abundance: few
CDR3nt: TGTGCCAGTAGTATAGAGGGCAGGGGTGGATCCTACGAGCAGTACTTC
CDR3aa: CASSIEGRGGSYEQYF

v_gene: TRBV2
d_gene: TRBD2
j_gene: TRBJ2-7
abundance: many
CDR3nt: TGTGCCAGCAGCGCTAGCGGGGGCTACGAGCAGTACTTC
CDR3aa: CASSASGGYEQYF

v_gene: TRBV20-1
d_gene: NA
j_gene: TRBJ2-2
abundance: few
CDR3nt: TGCAGTGCTAGAGTGGGGGCCGGGGAGCTGTTTTTT
CDR3aa: CSARVGAGELFF

v_gene: TRBV6-2/TRBV6-3
d_gene: NA
j_gene: TRBJ1-5
abundance: many
CDR3nt: TGTGCCAGCAAGGGCCGAGGGCCCCAGCATTTT
CDR3aa: CASKGRGPQHF

v_gene: TRBV7-8
d_gene: TRBD1
j_gene: TRBJ2-4
abundance: many
CDR3nt: TGTGCCAGCAGCGCGCGACAGGGGGCAAGGAACATTCAGTACTTC
CDR3aa: CASSARQGARNIQYF

v_gene: TRBV18
d_gene: NA
j_gene: TRBJ2-3
abundance: NA
CDR3nt: TGTGCCAGTTCACGATACACAGATACGCGGTATTTT
CDR3aa: CASSRYTDTRYF

v_gene: TRBV4-2
d_gene: TRBD2
j_gene: TRBJ2-3
abundance: many
CDR3nt: TGTGCCAGCAGCCCAGACCAGCGGGACGGGGATACGCAGTATTTT
CDR3aa: CASSPDQRDGDTQYF

v_gene: TRBV5-1
d_gene: NA
j_gene: TRBJ2-7
abundance: many
CDR3nt: TGCGCCAGCAGCGTACAGGGTTACGAGCAGTACTTC
CDR3aa: CASSVQGYEQYF

v_gene: TRBV7-9
d_gene: TRBD1
j_gene: TRBJ2-1
abundance: many
CDR3nt: TGTGCCAGCAGCCCCCAGGGGGTCTCCAATGAGCAGTTCTTC
CDR3aa: CASSPQGVSNEQFF

v_gene: TRBV2
d_gene: NA
j_gene: TRBJ2-2
abundance: many
CDR3nt: TGTGCCAGCGGGACCAGCCCTTACACCGGGGAGCTGTTTTTT
CDR3aa: CASGTSPYTGELFF